Listed below are T cell receptor beta chains from one sample, sequenced in a study of blood T cells in healthy people across ages. TCRdb itself ran the 5' RACE reads through MiXCR, one entry per CDR3 protein. The table shows around 1.5 million distinct CDR3 sequences, with roughly 30% occurring only once. The sequencing sample was made of blood. These TCRs come from a woman aged 25-40 years in good health. Each CDR3 is given with its conserved first and last residue. D genes are given only for firm matches.

>TRBJ1-4|TRBD1|TRBV20-1
CSARDGETGVEKLFF
>TRBJ1-4|-|TRBV10-3
CAISELQGEKLFF
>TRBJ2-7|-|TRBV3-1
CADPIRHPYEQYF
>TRBJ1-2|-|TRBV5-1
CASSIDNNYGYTF
>TRBJ2-3|TRBD2|TRBV20-1
CSARVSASGTLFTDTKYF
>TRBJ2-2|-|TRBV6-4
CASSDRSTGELFF
>TRBJ1-6|-|TRBV6-1
CASSEENGYNSPLHF
>TRBJ1-1|-|TRBV27
CASSFGSKAFF
>TRBJ1-5|-|TRBV10-3
CAIRDDRYSEGVFQHF
>TRBJ2-3|-|TRBV7-2
CASSPSGRGVTQYF
>TRBJ2-3|-|TRBV3-1
CASSPLPAASEPTDTQYF
>TRBJ2-2|TRBD2|TRBV30
CAWTLAGVFGGELFF
>TRBJ2-5|-|TRBV4-2
CASSRVTQETQYF
>TRBJ2-3|-|TRBV2
CASSETRGPADTQYF
>TRBJ1-2|-|TRBV3-1
CASSQERGVGYTF
>TRBJ2-5|TRBD2|TRBV7-9
CASSLGLAGDLETQYF